Listed below are T cell receptor beta chains from one sample, sequenced in a study of shared clonotypes between healthy human individuals. The data were produced by immunoSEQ multiplex PCR, yet TCRdb's version contains in-frame clones alone and is incomplete. This sample carries roughly 450,000 clones, 60% to 85% of them seen once, and the ten largest clones take approximately 12%. Material: PBMCs. The receptors originated from a woman in her thirties or forties in good health. Some clones in this sample may be carry-over from other donors' samples. Each CDR3 is given with its conserved first and last residue. D genes are given only for firm matches. Not all rows give a size; the values are once, few, many and, for expanded clones, a class.

D	V	size	J	CDR3	DNA
.	TRBV9	.	TRBJ2-3	CASSVGGYGARDTQYF	TGTGCCAGCAGCGTAGGGGGGTACGGGGCCAGAGATACGCAGTATTTT
.	TRBV10-3	.	TRBJ2-7	CAISEGGGKYEQYF	TGTGCCATCAGTGAGGGAGGGGGCAAGTACGAGCAGTACTTC
.	TRBV29-1	.	TRBJ1-3	CSVADSSGNTIYF	TGCAGCGTTGCGGACAGCTCTGGAAACACCATATATTTT
TRBD2	TRBV27	.	TRBJ2-1	CASSVRSSGSSYNEQFF	TGTGCCAGCAGTGTCCGGAGTAGCGGGAGCTCCTACAATGAGCAGTTCTTC
.	TRBV9	.	TRBJ1-1	CASSSTGQNTEAFF	TGTGCCAGCAGCTCGACAGGTCAAAACACTGAAGCTTTCTTT
.	TRBV9	.	TRBJ1-1	CASSEGGPEAFF	TGTGCCAGCAGCGAGGGGGGCCCTGAAGCTTTCTTT
TRBD1	TRBV16	.	TRBJ2-1	CASSQGRTGDEQFF	TGTGCCAGCAGCCAGGGGAGAACAGGGGATGAGCAGTTCTTC
TRBD2	TRBV18	.	TRBJ2-3	CASSPGLAASTDTQYF	TGTGCCAGCTCACCAGGACTAGCGGCTAGCACAGATACGCAGTATTTT
.	TRBV7-7	.	TRBJ2-2	CASSQVYTGELFF	TGTGCCAGCAGCCAAGTTTACACCGGGGAGCTGTTTTTT
.	TRBV4-3	.	TRBJ2-7	CASSRLRGQGSYEQYF	TGCGCCAGCAGCCGCCTACGTGGGCAGGGGTCCTACGAGCAGTACTTC
TRBD2	TRBV7-2	few	TRBJ2-5	CASSPPPRGEGLETQYF	TGTGCCAGCAGCCCGCCTCCTCGGGGGGAGGGCCTGGAGACCCAGTACTTC
.	TRBV6-5	few	TRBJ1-1	CASSYSRRETEAFF	TGTGCCAGCAGTTACTCGCGCAGGGAAACTGAAGCTTTCTTT
.	TRBV11-3	few	TRBJ2-1	CASSPTPVGEQFF	TGTGCCAGCAGCCCCACCCCGGTGGGTGAGCAGTTCTTC
TRBD2	TRBV27	.	TRBJ2-2	CASSLPSGKATGELFF	TGTGCCAGCAGTTTGCCTAGCGGGAAGGCGACCGGGGAGCTGTTTTTT
TRBD2	TRBV10-3	.	TRBJ2-5	CAISELTSGRETQYF	TGTGCCATCAGTGAGCTAACTAGCGGGAGGGAGACCCAGTACTTC
.	TRBV7-3	.	TRBJ2-1	CASSVDRGEQFF	TGTGCCAGCAGCGTCGACCGCGGGGAGCAGTTCTTC
TRBD1	TRBV15	.	TRBJ2-2	CATSRAGTGRTGELFF	TGTGCCACCAGCAGAGCCGGGACAGGGCGAACCGGGGAGCTGTTTTTT
.	TRBV9	.	TRBJ1-1	CASSSPVGLNTEAFF	TGTGCCAGCAGCTCCCCTGTCGGGCTGAACACTGAAGCTTTCTTT
.	TRBV7-3	.	TRBJ2-1	CASSSYRGDEQFF	TGTGCCAGCAGCTCCTACCGGGGTGATGAGCAGTTCTTC
.	TRBV7-3	.	TRBJ2-7	CASSLEGGEQYF	TGTGCCAGCAGCTTAGAGGGGGGCGAGCAGTACTTC
TRBD1	TRBV9	.	TRBJ2-5	CASSLGQGAAETQYF	TGTGCCAGCAGCCTGGGACAGGGAGCCGCTGAGACCCAGTACTTC
TRBD2	TRBV27	.	TRBJ2-2	CASSPGLAGAGELFF	TGTGCCAGCAGTCCGGGACTAGCTGGGGCCGGGGAGCTGTTTTTT
TRBD2	TRBV27	many	TRBJ2-7	CASSPGLAGGIYEQYF	TGTGCCAGCAGTCCGGGACTAGCGGGAGGAATATACGAGCAGTACTTC
.	TRBV6-6	.	TRBJ2-3	CASSSRDLGTDTQYF	TGTGCCAGCAGCTCCCGGGACCTCGGCACAGATACGCAGTATTTT
TRBD1	TRBV2	.	TRBJ1-3	CASSADRASSGNTIYF	TGTGCCAGCAGCGCAGACAGGGCCAGCTCTGGAAACACCATATATTTT
.	TRBV30	.	TRBJ1-1	CACQARRAEAFF	TGTGCCTGCCAAGCTCGTCGGGCTGAAGCTTTCTTT
.	TRBV30	.	TRBJ1-1	CAWGGQITEAFF	TGTGCCTGGGGGGGGCAGATTACTGAAGCTTTCTTT
TRBD1	TRBV7-9	.	TRBJ2-7	CASSRDRSYEQYF	TGTGCCAGCAGCCGGGACAGGTCGTACGAGCAGTACTTC
.	TRBV30	many	TRBJ1-3	CAWSPLGGSGNTIYF	TGTGCCTGGAGCCCCCTGGGGGGTTCTGGAAACACCATATATTTT
.	TRBV11-2	.	TRBJ2-2	CASSLVAAKTGELFF	TGTGCCAGCAGCTTAGTAGCGGCTAAGACCGGGGAGCTGTTTTTT
.	TRBV11-2	.	TRBJ2-5	CASSSLGAPDKQYF	TGTGCCAGCAGCTCGTTAGGGGCCCCGGACAAGCAGTACTTC
.	TRBV6-5	few	TRBJ2-2	CASRRTGTGELFF	TGTGCCAGCAGAAGAACAGGGACCGGGGAGCTGTTTTTT
TRBD1	TRBV4-1	.	TRBJ2-7	CASSPLLQGARPYEQYF	TGCGCCAGCAGCCCTTTACTACAGGGGGCGCGTCCCTACGAGCAGTACTTC
TRBD2	TRBV29-1	.	TRBJ2-1	CSVELLAGVNEQFF	TGCAGCGTTGAACTACTAGCGGGAGTCAATGAGCAGTTCTTC
TRBD1	TRBV5-1	.	TRBJ1-3	CASSSNLQGAGNTIYF	TGCGCCAGCAGTTCGAACCTACAGGGGGCTGGAAACACCATATATTTT
TRBD1	TRBV30	.	TRBJ2-7	CAWGQGGQYF	TGTGCCTGGGGACAGGGTGGGCAGTACTTC
.	TRBV5-1	once	TRBJ2-1	CASRPGTRGDEQFF	TGCGCCAGCAGACCCGGGACAAGAGGAGATGAGCAGTTCTTC
.	TRBV7-9	few	TRBJ1-1	CASSWTVNTEAFF	TGTGCCAGCAGTTGGACAGTGAACACTGAAGCTTTCTTT
.	TRBV19	.	TRBJ1-5	CASSIDRGGNNQPQHF	TGTGCCAGTAGTATAGATCGCGGGGGGAACAATCAGCCCCAGCATTTT
.	TRBV9	.	TRBJ2-7	CASSAPNEQYF	TGTGCCAGCAGCGCACCTAACGAGCAGTACTTC
TRBD2	TRBV7-2	.	TRBJ2-5	CASSYRGEQETQYF	TGTGCCAGCAGTTATCGGGGGGAACAAGAGACCCAGTACTTC
.	TRBV11-1	.	TRBJ2-1	CASSHQRSRGYNEQFF	TGTGCCAGCAGCCACCAGCGGAGCAGAGGGTACAATGAGCAGTTCTTC
.	TRBV29-1	few	TRBJ1-4	CSVAQANEKLFF	TGCAGCGTTGCTCAGGCTAATGAAAAACTGTTTTTT
.	TRBV15	.	TRBJ1-5	CATRQRINYSNQPQHF	TGTGCCACCAGGCAAAGGATTAACTATAGCAATCAGCCCCAGCATTTT
.	TRBV25-1	.	TRBJ1-2	CASSRTAAGGYTF	TGTGCCAGCTCCCGTACCGCTGCGGGGGGCTACACCTTC
TRBD2	TRBV7-9	.	TRBJ2-3	CASSPTSPSTDTQYF	TGTGCCAGCAGCCCGACTAGCCCTAGCACAGATACGCAGTATTTT
.	TRBV7-9	.	TRBJ2-3	CASSRLLALGGRDTQYF	TGTGCCAGCAGCCGGCTGCTAGCGCTCGGAGGCAGAGATACGCAGTATTTT
.	TRBV13	.	TRBJ2-7	CASSQQSGSLNEQYF	TGTGCCAGCAGCCAACAGAGCGGGTCTCTGAACGAGCAGTACTTC
.	TRBV11-3	.	TRBJ2-2	CASSSTTRELFF	TGTGCCAGCAGCTCTACGACCCGGGAGCTGTTTTTT
TRBD1	TRBV27	.	TRBJ2-2	CASSTPNRGGTGELFF	TGTGCCAGCAGTACGCCCAACAGGGGTGGGACCGGGGAGCTGTTTTTT
TRBD2	TRBV6-1	once	TRBJ2-7	CASQPSGRGWYEQYF	TGTGCCAGCCAACCGAGCGGGAGAGGTTGGTACGAGCAGTACTTC
.	TRBV5-1	.	TRBJ2-1	CASSSHSGEQFF	TGCGCCAGCAGCTCCCATTCGGGGGAGCAGTTCTTC
TRBD1	TRBV28	.	TRBJ2-7	CASSFADRGHEQYF	TGTGCCAGCAGTTTTGCGGACAGGGGGCACGAGCAGTACTTC